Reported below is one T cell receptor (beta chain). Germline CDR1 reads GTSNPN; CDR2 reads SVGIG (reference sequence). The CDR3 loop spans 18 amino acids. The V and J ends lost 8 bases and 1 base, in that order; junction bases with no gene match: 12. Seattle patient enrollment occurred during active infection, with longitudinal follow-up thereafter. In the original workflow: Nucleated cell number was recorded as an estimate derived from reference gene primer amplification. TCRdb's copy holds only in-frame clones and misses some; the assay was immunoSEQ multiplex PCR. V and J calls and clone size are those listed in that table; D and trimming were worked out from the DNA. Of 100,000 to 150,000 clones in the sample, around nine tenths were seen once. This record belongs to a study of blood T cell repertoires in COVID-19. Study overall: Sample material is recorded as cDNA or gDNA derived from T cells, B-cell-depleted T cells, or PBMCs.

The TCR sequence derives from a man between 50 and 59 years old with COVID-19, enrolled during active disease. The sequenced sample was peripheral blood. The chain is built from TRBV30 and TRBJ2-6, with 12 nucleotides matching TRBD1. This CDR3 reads CAHDTGTGGVSGANVLTF. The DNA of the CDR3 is TGTGCCCACGATACCGGGACAGGGGGCGTTTCTGGGGCCAACGTCCTGACTTTC.